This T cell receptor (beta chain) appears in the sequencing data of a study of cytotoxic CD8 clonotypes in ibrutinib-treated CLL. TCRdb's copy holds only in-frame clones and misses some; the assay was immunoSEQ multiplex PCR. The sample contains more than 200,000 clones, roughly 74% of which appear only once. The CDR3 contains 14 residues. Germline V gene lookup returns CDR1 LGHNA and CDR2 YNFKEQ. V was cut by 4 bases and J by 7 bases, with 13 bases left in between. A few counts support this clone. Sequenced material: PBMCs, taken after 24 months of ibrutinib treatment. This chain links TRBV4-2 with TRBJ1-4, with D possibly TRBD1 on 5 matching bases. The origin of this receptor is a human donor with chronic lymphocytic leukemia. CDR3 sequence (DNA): TGTGCCAGCAGCCCCCACTTCGGGGGTGAAAAACTGTTTTTT. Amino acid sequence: CASSPHFGGEKLFF.